This section outlines one T cell receptor beta chain sequence together with its context. The sample originates from a study of PD-L1 blockade in urothelial cancer. About the research overall: Patients, treated from about 2014 onward, received atezolizumab 1,200 mg intravenously every 3 weeks.

The germline CDR1 and CDR2 sequences are MDHEN and SYDVKM. V lost 3 bases, J lost 9 bases, and 8 bases stayed unmatched. The CDR3 consists of 14 residues. Assay used: immunoSEQ multiplex PCR; TCRdb lists only in-frame clones, some missing. The sample includes roughly 130,000 clones, roughly 84% of them seen just once. Regarding time point: pretreatment peripheral blood. Disease in patients was locally advanced or metastatic urothelial carcinoma. Sample numbers ranged from 1 to 8 per patient, encompassing pretreatment and on-treatment collections. The V gene is TRBV28, the J gene TRBJ2-5; TRBD1 aligns across 9 bases. The TCR was taken from a man aged 50 to 60 with urothelial cancer. This sample comprised PBMCs, obtained around atezolizumab (anti-PD-L1) treatment. The CDR3: CASSFPGQGMAQYF. CDR3 coding DNA: TGTGCCAGCAGTTTTCCGGGACAGGGTATGGCCCAGTACTTC.